Presented here are 22 T cell receptor beta chains from one specimen sequenced in a study of siplizumab effects on memory and regulatory T cells. The method was immunoSEQ multiplex PCR; TCRdb's version includes in-frame clones alone and lacks a portion of them. The sample has approximately 52,000 clones; around 97% are singletons. Sequencing was carried out using naive CD4+ T cells sorted from blood. The receptors were sampled from a human donor in good health.

The chain links TRBV5-1 to TRBJ1-3; the match to TRBD1 covers 9 bases. Germline CDR1 is SGHRS and CDR2 is YFSETQ. CDR3 length: 16 residues. Trimming at V came to 0 bases and at J to 3 bases, leaving 4 bases not matched to a gene. The CDR3 DNA reads TGCGCCAGCAGCTTGGCCGGGACAGGGTATGGAAACACCATATATTTT. Its translation: CASSLAGTGYGNTIYF.

The chain is built from TRBV7-9 and TRBJ2-7; the match to TRBD1 covers 7 bases. Germline CDR1 is SEHNR and CDR2 is FQNEAQ (reference sequence). V shed 2 bases and J 0 bases; nucleotides not matched to a gene: 1. The CDR3 is 14 residues long. The chain's CDR3 is CASSLYRGSYEQYF. The CDR3 DNA reads as TGTGCCAGCAGCTTATACAGGGGCTCCTACGAGCAGTACTTC.

The V gene is TRBV28, the J gene TRBJ2-2; 8 positions match TRBD2. The length of the CDR3 is 16 residues. The junction had 9 bases not matched to a gene; V was cut back by 3 bases and J by 6 bases. Germline values: CDR1 MDHEN, CDR2 SYDVKM. In DNA, the CDR3 is TGTGCCAGCAGTTTCCCCCGCGGGGGGCTGCCCGGGGAGCTGTTTTTT. Its translation is CASSFPRGGLPGELFF. The variable domain in full, with the rest retrieved from reference TRBV28 and TRBJ2-2, is DVKVTQSSRYLVKRTGEKVFLECVQDMDHENMFWYRQDPGLGLRLIYFSYDVKMKEKGDIPEGYSVSREKKERFSLILESASTNQTSMYLCASSFPRGGLPGELFFGEGSRLTVL.

This clone appeared once. V gene TRBV30 combines with J gene TRBJ1-2; the D is unclear. The V and J ends lost 0 bases and 4 bases respectively, with 6 bases between them. This CDR3 contains 12 residues. CDR1 is GTSNPN and CDR2 is SVGIG in the germline V gene (reference sequence). The CDR3 bases are TGTGCCTGGAGTGTACAGCCCTATGGCTACACCTTC. This translates into CAWSVQPYGYTF. The full variable domain, in which reference TRBV30 and TRBJ1-2 provide the parts outside the CDR3, is SQTIHQWPATLVQPVGSPLSLECTVEGTSNPNLYWYRQAAGRGLQLLFYSVGIGQISSEVPQNLSASRPQDRQFILSSKKLLLSDSGFYLCAWSVQPYGYTFGSGTRLTVV.

The rearrangement links TRBV30 to TRBJ2-2; D assignment may be TRBD1 or TRBD2 (5 bases each). Trimming took off 5 bases at V and 5 bases at J, with 12 bases between the two ends. This CDR3 is built from 13 residues. Germline V gene sequence: CDR1 GTSNPN, CDR2 SVGIG (reference sequence). The CDR3: CAWGTAATGELFF. The DNA of the CDR3 is TGTGCCTGGGGGACCGCGGCAACCGGGGAGCTGTTTTTT. Filled out from reference TRBV30 and TRBJ2-2, the complete variable domain reads SQTIHQWPATLVQPVGSPLSLECTVEGTSNPNLYWYRQAAGRGLQLLFYSVGIGQISSEVPQNLSASRPQDRQFILSSKKLLLSDSGFYLCAWGTAATGELFFGEGSRLTVL.

The rearrangement uses TRBV7-2 and TRBJ2-2; D is unresolved. This CDR3 has 14 residues. V was shortened by 2 bases and J by 6 bases, with 10 bases between the two germline ends. Germline CDR1 and CDR2: SGHTA and FQGNSA. The CDR3 DNA sequence: TGTGCCAGCAGCTTATTACCCTCTCCCGGGGAGCTGTTTTTT. Translating it yields CASSLLPSPGELFF. The full variable domain, with the rest looked up from reference TRBV7-2 and TRBJ2-2, is GAGVSQSPSNKVTEKGKDVELRCDPISGHTALYWYRQSLGQGLEFLIYFQGNSAPDKSGLPSDRFSAERTGGSVSTLTIQRTQQEDSAVYLCASSLLPSPGELFFGEGSRLTVL.

The V and J genes are TRBV19 and TRBJ2-2; D could derive from TRBD1 or TRBD2 (5 bases each). V lost 4 bases, J lost 3 bases, and 15 bases lay in between. Germline CDR1 and CDR2: LNHDA and SQIVND (reference sequence). The CDR3 has 16 amino acids. This CDR3 reads CASSTTTRGYTGELFF. The CDR3 nucleotides are TGTGCCAGTAGTACAACTACGAGGGGCTACACCGGGGAGCTGTTTTTT.

The chain employs TRBV6-5 and TRBJ2-2, with 9 bases that match TRBD1. With V trimmed by 0 bases and J by 7 bases, 6 bases remained unmatched. CDR3 size: 16 residues. Germline values: CDR1 MNHEY, CDR2 SVGAGI. Written as DNA, the CDR3 is TGTGCCAGCAGTTACTCGGGGACAGGGTTGCACGGGGAGCTGTTTTTT. It yields the protein CASSYSGTGLHGELFF.

V and J are TRBV5-4 and TRBJ1-2; 9 bases align to TRBD1. Germline lookup yields CDR1 SGHNT and CDR2 YYREEE (reference sequence). The CDR3 sequence is 16 residues long. With V trimmed by 3 bases and J by 3 bases, 9 bases remained unmatched. CDR3 residues: CASSSINRDRDYGYTF. The CDR3 DNA reads TGTGCCAGCAGCTCGATAAACCGGGACAGGGACTATGGCTACACCTTC. Full variable domain (remainder filled in from reference TRBV5-4 and TRBJ1-2): ETGVTQSPTHLIKTRGQQVTLRCSSQSGHNTVSWYQQALGQGPQFIFQYYREEENGRGNFPPRFSGLQFPNYSSELNVNALELDDSALYLCASSSINRDRDYGYTFGSGTRLTVV.

The chain's CDR3 is CASSQGLAGGRRTGELFF. DNA for the CDR3: TGCGCCAGCAGCCAGGGACTAGCGGGAGGACGGCGCACCGGGGAGCTGTTTTTT. The V and J genes are TRBV4-1 and TRBJ2-2; 15 bases are shared with TRBD2. This CDR3 spans 18 amino acids. The germline V gene has CDR1 MGHRA and CDR2 YSYEKL. V lost 3 bases to trimming and J lost 4 bases; unmatched junction nucleotides: 6.

The chain is built from TRBV25-1 and TRBJ2-5; 7 positions agree with TRBD1. The CDR3 extends over 14 amino acids. Germline V gene sequence: CDR1 MGHDK, CDR2 SYGVNS. Losses at the gene ends were 2 bases for V and 7 bases for J; bases not matched to a gene: 7. CDR3 loop: CASSEVTGLATQYF. CDR3 in DNA: TGTGCCAGCAGTGAAGTGACAGGGCTGGCGACCCAGTACTTC.

In the case of this clone: The sample contains more than one DNA sequence encoding this CDR3. V usage is TRBV18 and J usage is TRBJ2-7, with 8 nucleotides matching TRBD1. V lost 3 bases to trimming and J lost 2 bases; unmatched junction nucleotides: 3. CDR1 KGHSH and CDR2 LQKENI come from the germline V gene. The CDR3 covers 14 residues. CDR3 bases: TGTGCCAGCTCACCTGGGACAGGAGCCTACGAGCAGTACTTC. Translating it yields CASSPGTGAYEQYF.

This clone was recorded once. The chain recombines TRBV11-3 with TRBJ2-5, with 7 positions matching TRBD2. CDR1 is SGHNT, CDR2 YENEEA, per germline. The CDR3 runs 14 residues. V lost 3 bases, J lost 1 base, and 2 bases stayed unmatched. In nucleotides, the CDR3 is TGTGCCAGCAGCTTCGGGACTATCCAAGAGACCCAGTACTTC. Encoded protein: CASSFGTIQETQYF. The full variable domain, with the rest looked up from reference TRBV11-3 and TRBJ2-5, is EAGVVQSPRYKIIEKKQPVAFWCNPISGHNTLYWYLQNLGQGPELLIRYENEEAVDDSQLPKDRFSAERLKGVDSTLKIQPAELGDSAVYLCASSFGTIQETQYFGPGTRLLVL.

The CDR3 DNA is TGTGCCAGCAGCGAAGCTAGGGACCACAATGAGCAGTTCTTC. Its protein is CASSEARDHNEQFF. This chain links TRBV7-2 with TRBJ2-1; D may match TRBD1 or TRBD2 (5 bases each). V was shortened by 5 bases and J by 5 bases, with 13 bases between the two germline ends. Germline V gives CDR1 SGHTA, CDR2 FQGNSA. CDR3 length: 14 amino acids.

The CDR3 region has the DNA TGTGCCAGCAGTGAAGACAGCGGCACAGGGACCCAGTACTTC. This gives the protein CASSEDSGTGTQYF. The V and J genes are TRBV14 and TRBJ2-5; either TRBD1 or TRBD2 may fit D (5 bases each). In germline, CDR1 is SGHDN, CDR2 FVKESK. This CDR3 comprises 14 residues. The V and J ends lost 6 bases and 7 bases respectively, with 18 bases between them.

V and J are TRBV30 and TRBJ1-6; a possible D gene is TRBD1 (5 bases). Looked up from germline, CDR1 is GTSNPN and CDR2 is SVGIG (reference sequence). The germline V and J ends were trimmed by 4 bases and 5 bases, with 12 bases remaining between them. CDR3 length: 14 residues. CDR3 coding DNA: TGTGCCTGGAATCCGGGACCGGATAATTCACCCCTCCACTTT. Translating gives CAWNPGPDNSPLHF.

The rearrangement joins TRBV4-2 to TRBJ2-1; D not resolved. CDR1 and CDR2 (germline): LGHNA, YNFKEQ. V shed 0 bases and J shed 8 bases, with 11 bases lying between them. The CDR3 has 14 amino acids. The CDR3 is CASSQDTFAYEQFF. For the CDR3, the DNA is TGTGCCAGCAGCCAAGATACTTTTGCGTATGAGCAGTTCTTC.

V gene TRBV18 combines with J gene TRBJ2-3, with TRBD2 as a possible D gene (6 bases). The CDR3 consists of 14 residues. Germline assignment: CDR1 KGHSH and CDR2 LQKENI. Deletions cut 5 bases from V and 3 bases from J, with 12 bases between. CDR3 sequence: CASSFGSGTDTQYF. For the CDR3, the DNA is TGTGCCAGCTCATTCGGGAGTGGGACAGATACGCAGTATTTT.

V gene TRBV28 combines with J gene TRBJ1-5; D remains ambiguous. CDR3 length: 13 amino acids. The germline CDR1 and CDR2 sequences are MDHEN and SYDVKM. V lost 8 bases to trimming and J lost 5 bases, with 13 bases between them. The CDR3 spells CASRFENYQPQHF. CDR3 DNA sequence: TGTGCCAGCCGCTTCGAGAATTATCAGCCCCAGCATTTT.

This chain links TRBV6-5 with TRBJ2-7; 7 bases are shared with TRBD1. The V segment lost 7 bases and the J segment 7 bases; nucleotides outside the gene matches: 10. CDR3 length equals 13 residues. Germline V gene sequence: CDR1 MNHEY, CDR2 SVGAGI. The CDR3 here is CASTRQGWNEQYF. CDR3 nucleotide sequence: TGTGCCAGCACGAGACAGGGATGGAATGAGCAGTACTTC.

V gene TRBV18 combines with J gene TRBJ1-4; unclear D gene. The germline V and J ends were trimmed by 2 bases and 7 bases, with 8 bases remaining between them. Germline lookup yields CDR1 KGHSH and CDR2 LQKENI. The CDR3 loop spans 13 amino acids. The CDR3 sequence is CASSPEFREKLFF. The CDR3 DNA sequence: TGTGCCAGCTCACCAGAATTTCGTGAAAAACTGTTTTTT.

The chain recombines TRBV6-5 with TRBJ1-5; the D gene is possibly TRBD1 (6 bases). Trimming stripped 5 bases from V and 2 bases from J, with 13 bases between. The CDR3 contains 15 residues. Germline lookup yields CDR1 MNHEY and CDR2 SVGAGI. DNA of the CDR3: TGTGCCAGCAGTAGAACAGGGTCGGGCAATCAGCCCCAGCATTTT. It is translated as CASSRTGSGNQPQHF.